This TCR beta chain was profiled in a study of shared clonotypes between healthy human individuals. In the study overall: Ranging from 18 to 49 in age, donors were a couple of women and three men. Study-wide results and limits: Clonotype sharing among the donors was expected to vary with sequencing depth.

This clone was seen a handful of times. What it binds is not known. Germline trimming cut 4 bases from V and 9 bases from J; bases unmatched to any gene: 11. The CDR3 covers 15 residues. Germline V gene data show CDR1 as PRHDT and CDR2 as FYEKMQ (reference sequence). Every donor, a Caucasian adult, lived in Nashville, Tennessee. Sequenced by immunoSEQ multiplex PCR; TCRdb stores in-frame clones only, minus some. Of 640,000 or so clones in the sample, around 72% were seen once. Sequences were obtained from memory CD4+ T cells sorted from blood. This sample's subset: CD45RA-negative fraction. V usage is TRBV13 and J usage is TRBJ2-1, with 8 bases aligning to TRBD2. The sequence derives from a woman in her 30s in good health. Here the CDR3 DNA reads TGTGCCAGCAGCTACGCCGGGACTAGAGTCTTTGAGCAGTTCTTC. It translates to CASSYAGTRVFEQFF.